The clone carrying this T cell receptor (beta chain) was observed many times. Its antigen is currently unknown. V shed 6 bases and J shed 3 bases, with 5 bases lying between them. CDR3 length equals 11 residues. The data were obtained in a study of CD8 T cells in ankylosing spondylitis. Molecular-barcoded quantitative 5'-RACE produced these TCR beta libraries. TCRdb re-called the 5' RACE reads through MiXCR, storing one row per CDR3 protein. The sample yields 700,000 or so distinct CDR3 sequences, around 20% seen once. Study findings and constraints: In reactive arthritis synovial fluid and blood, some motif variants had been reported before. As for the disease-linked clones, they showed a CD8+ phenotype and occurred at relatively low frequencies in peripheral blood. Among TCR beta sequences, a motif of eight highly homologous variants appeared characteristic of ankylosing spondylitis blood. Within matched ankylosing spondylitis synovial fluid, disease-linked clones were reportedly significantly enriched.

The clonotype was recovered from a male donor with ankylosing spondylitis. The chain is built from TRBV12-3 or TRBV12-4 and TRBJ1-1, with D unclear. The source material was blood, either unsorted or a sorted T cell fraction (not recorded which). The CDR3 sequence: CASSWYTEAFF. The CDR3 bases are TGTGCCAGCAGCTGGTACACTGAAGCTTTCTTT.